This entry concerns a single T cell receptor beta chain. No antigen is known for it. CDR3 size: 15 residues. The V gene's germline CDR1 is MDHEN and CDR2 SYDVKM. The junction had 10 bases not matched to a gene; V was cut back by 5 bases and J by 6 bases. RNA transcripts yielded amplified TCR beta CDR3 regions. The study used the HTBI primer set for a first-round RT-PCR of the TCR CDR3. TCRdb passed the multiplex PCR reads through MiXCR, listing each CDR3 protein once. Found here are approximately 420,000 distinct CDR3 sequences, 14% to 15% of them singletons; the top ten hold approximately 29%. No ophthalmopathy progression within 18 months constituted stable Graves' hyperthyroidism. Patients having uncontrolled infection, another autoimmune disease, pregnancy or lactation were not included. These data belong to a study of T cells in Graves' hyperthyroidism and ophthalmopathy. Turning to the study itself: Peripheral blood specimens were obtained at initial diagnosis, prior to any treatment.

Study-level findings and limits: Ophthalmopathy was model-predicted a median about six months pre-onset.

The V and J genes are TRBV28 and TRBJ2-7, with TRBD1 identical over 10 bases. The origin of this receptor is a woman in her thirties with Graves' hyperthyroidism. Sequenced input: blood. CDR3 sequence reads: CASSPPGTGVGEQYF. Written as DNA, the CDR3 is TGTGCCAGCAGTCCCCCGGGGACAGGGGTCGGCGAGCAGTACTTC.